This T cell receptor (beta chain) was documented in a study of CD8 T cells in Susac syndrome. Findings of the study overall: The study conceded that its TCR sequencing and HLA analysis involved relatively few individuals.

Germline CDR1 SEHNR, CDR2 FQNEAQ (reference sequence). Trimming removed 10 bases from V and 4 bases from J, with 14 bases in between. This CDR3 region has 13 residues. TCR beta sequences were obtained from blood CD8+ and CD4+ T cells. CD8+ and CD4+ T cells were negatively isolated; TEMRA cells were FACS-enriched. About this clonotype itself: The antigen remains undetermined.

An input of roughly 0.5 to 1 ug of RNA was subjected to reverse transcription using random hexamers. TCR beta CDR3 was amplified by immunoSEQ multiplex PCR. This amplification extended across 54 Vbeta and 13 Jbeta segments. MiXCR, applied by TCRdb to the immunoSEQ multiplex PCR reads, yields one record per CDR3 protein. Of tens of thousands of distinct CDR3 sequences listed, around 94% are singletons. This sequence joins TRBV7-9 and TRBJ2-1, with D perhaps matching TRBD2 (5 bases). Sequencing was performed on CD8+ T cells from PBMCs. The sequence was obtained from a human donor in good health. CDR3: CATELVSYNEQFF. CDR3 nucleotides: TGTGCCACCGAACTAGTCTCTTACAATGAGCAGTTCTTC.